This T cell receptor (beta chain) was sequenced in a study of shared clonotypes between healthy human individuals. Naive CD8 cells lacked CD45RO and underwent positive selection for CCR7, leaving out terminally differentiated effector memory CD45RA+ cells. V lost 9 bases, J lost 1 base, and 7 bases stayed unmatched. This CDR3 contains 16 residues. CDR1 ENHRY and CDR2 SYGVKD come from the germline V gene. This clone was found a few times. This table comes from immunoSEQ multiplex PCR, and its TCRdb copy is limited to in-frame clones, with some not included. The data contain about 750,000 clones, more than 85% of them singletons.

This receptor was identified in a man aged 25-45 years in good health. The sample comprised naive CD8+ T cells sorted from blood. The chain joins TRBV10-3 to TRBJ2-2; 11 nucleotides line up with TRBD1. The CDR3 nucleotides read TGTGCCATTCGAGGGGGACAGGGGGAGAACACCGGGGAGCTGTTTTTT. This sequence encodes CAIRGGQGENTGELFF.